The clone carrying this TCR beta chain occurred many times. From germline, CDR1 is MDHEN and CDR2 SYDVKM. This CDR3 contains 16 residues. Trimming took 7 bases from V and 5 from J, leaving 20 bases between them. Library preparation (for TCRbeta) was performed with unique molecular identifiers. TCRdb ran MiXCR on the PCR reads and lists one entry per CDR3 protein. The repertoire has some 180,000 distinct CDR3 sequences, 6.6% of them found once; the top ten carry more than 5.5%. This record comes from a study of T-cell reconstitution after alpha-beta-depleted transplantation in children. This clonotype was obtained from a boy aged 2 to 9 with acute lymphoblastic leukemia, due to receive a stem cell transplant. The sample in question was PBMCs, obtained before TCRalphabeta/CD19-depleted stem cell transplant. V usage is TRBV28 and J usage is TRBJ2-2; D may be TRBD2 (6 bases). CDR3 coding DNA: TGTGCCAGCACCCCGGCGGGGCAGGTGGGGACCGGGGAGCTGTTTTTT. This codes for CASTPAGQVGTGELFF.